This T cell receptor beta chain is from a study of sequential checkpoint blockade in melanoma. Here immunoSEQ multiplex PCR was the method, and the copy in TCRdb shows in-frame clones only, minus some. Of some 19,000 clones listed, 83% are singletons. Treatment specified: randomized to nivolumab then ipilimumab (arm A) or the reverse (arm B). This clone was observed a handful of times. Germline CDR1 MNHEY, CDR2 SVGAGI. The CDR3 covers 13 residues. With 7 bases removed from V and 4 bases from J, the gap between germline ends came to 13 bases. This receptor was taken from a human donor with melanoma. The sequences come from CD8+ T cells sorted from blood (inferred from file names), collected from a patient given nivolumab and ipilimumab in sequence. The chain combines TRBV6-5 with TRBJ1-2; D is possibly TRBD1 (6 bases). CDR3 sequence (DNA): TGTGCCAGCACAACCGGACAGCCCTATGGCTACACCTTC. Translated: CASTTGQPYGYTF.